The 20 T cell receptor beta chains presented below share a single source sample, sequenced in a study of blood T cell repertoires in COVID-19. Some clones are missing from TCRdb's copy, which holds only in-frame ones; the method was immunoSEQ multiplex PCR. The top ten hold about 7.8% of the sample, which has 150,000 to 200,000 clones, 79% seen once. Source material: peripheral blood. The receptors derive from a woman aged 60-75 years with COVID-19, enrolled during active disease.

This clone was counted a single time. The gene calls are TRBV19 and TRBJ1-5, with TRBD1 as a possible D gene (5 bases). Germline assignment: CDR1 LNHDA and CDR2 SQIVND (reference sequence). The CDR3 consists of 14 residues. V lost 1 base to trimming and J lost 5 bases, with 9 bases between them. The CDR3 sequence: CASSIVGQYQPQHF. The CDR3 DNA reads as TGTGCCAGTAGTATAGTGGGGCAGTATCAGCCCCAGCATTTT.

V gene TRBV11-2 combines with J gene TRBJ2-7; possible D gene TRBD1, 5 bases. Germline V gene data show CDR1 as SGHAT and CDR2 as FQNNGV. This CDR3 comprises 16 residues. Trimming shortened V by 2 bases and J by 5 bases, and 19 bases separated the two germline ends. DNA of the CDR3: TGTGCCAGCAGCTTAAACTTACCAGGGCTTTTCCACGAGCAGTACGTC. Its translation is CASSLNLPGLFHEQYV.

In the case of this clone: The junction does not match germline at one end; this may be a read error. This chain connects TRBV10-3 to TRBJ2-7; TRBD1 agrees at 7 bases. Germline V gene data show CDR1 as ENHRY and CDR2 as SYGVKD. The CDR3 runs to 15 residues. The chain's CDR3 is CVISGGQLSSYEQYF. In DNA form, the CDR3 reads TGTGTCATCAGTGGGGGACAGTTGAGCTCCTACGAGCAGTACTTC.

V is TRBV2 and J is TRBJ2-1; TRBD2 is a possible D gene (6 bases). The CDR3 is 13 amino acids. The germline V gene has CDR1 SNHLY and CDR2 FYNNEI. V was shortened by 7 bases and J by 4 bases, with 11 bases between the two germline ends. The CDR3 DNA reads as TGTGCCAGCATGGGGGGATTATACAATGAGCAGTTCTTC. Translated: CASMGGLYNEQFF.

This chain connects TRBV11-2 to TRBJ2-7; TRBD2 matches 8 bases. This CDR3 spans 15 amino acids. J gave up 2 bases and V 1 base, and 4 bases lay outside the gene matches. The germline CDR1 and CDR2 sequences are SGHAT and FQNNGV. This chain's CDR3 is CASSLGSGAPYEQYV. In DNA form, the CDR3 reads TGTGCCAGCAGCTTAGGTAGCGGGGCGCCCTACGAGCAGTACGTC.

The count of this clone is one. This chain connects TRBV7-6 to TRBJ1-4, with 9 positions matching TRBD1. The CDR3 is 15 residues long. Germline loops: CDR1 SGHVS, CDR2 FNYEAQ. The ends lost 5 bases at V and 13 bases at J; junction bases unmatched: 14. CDR3 in amino acids: CASSTAGTGFTGLFF. CDR3 sequence (DNA): TGTGCCAGCAGCACGGCGGGGACAGGGTTTACGGGACTGTTTTTT.

The count of this clone is one. The chain carries TRBV11-2 and TRBJ2-7; D ambiguous. Germline loops: CDR1 SGHAT, CDR2 FQNNGV. With 5 bases removed from V and 4 bases from J, the gap between germline ends came to 18 bases. This CDR3 comprises 15 residues. Written as DNA, the CDR3 is TGTGCCAGCAGCCCCAGCCCCGTTCTAGAATACGAGCAGTACTTC. This gives the protein CASSPSPVLEYEQYF.

This clone was seen repeatedly, ten times or more. The chain has TRBV11-2 and TRBJ2-2, with 9 bases that match TRBD2. V lost 7 bases to trimming and J lost 4 bases; unmatched junction nucleotides: 10. Germline loops: CDR1 SGHAT, CDR2 FQNNGV. The CDR3 is 16 residues long. The CDR3 loop reads CASKRSSGESTGELFF. In nucleotides, the CDR3 is TGTGCCAGCAAAAGATCTAGCGGGGAATCCACCGGGGAGCTGTTTTTT.

The chain couples TRBV5-5 to TRBJ1-3; 9 bases agree with TRBD1. Unmatched junction bases numbered 8, after V lost 4 bases and J lost 0 bases. The germline gives CDR1 SGHKS, CDR2 YYEKEE (reference sequence). The CDR3 loop spans 17 amino acids. The CDR3 DNA is TGTGCCAGCAGCCGAGGGACAGGGACCAGCTCTGGAAACACCATATATTTT. Protein: CASSRGTGTSSGNTIYF.

The CDR3 region is CASSSPSGSRGDTQYF. The CDR3 DNA reads as TGTGCCAGCAGTTCACCTAGCGGGAGCCGGGGGGATACGCAGTATTTT. The chain links TRBV27 to TRBJ2-3, with 10 bases fitting TRBD2. This CDR3 has 16 residues. In germline, CDR1 is MNHEY, CDR2 SMNVEV (reference sequence). With V trimmed by 4 bases and J by 6 bases, 10 bases remained unmatched.

The chain joins TRBV6-5 to TRBJ1-6; D ambiguous. V was pared by 6 bases and J by 8 bases, with 14 bases between. This CDR3 region has 14 residues. Germline V gene data show CDR1 as MNHEY and CDR2 as SVGAGI. Written as DNA, the CDR3 is TGTGCCAGCAGCTCCCGCGATACCCATTCACCCCTCCACTTT. Translation: CASSSRDTHSPLHF.

The CDR3: CASSLYRGRQPQHF. The CDR3 nucleotides are TGTGCCAGCAGCCTTTACAGGGGACGGCAGCCCCAGCATTTT. V and J are TRBV6-5 and TRBJ1-5; TRBD1 matches 7 bases. The CDR3 has 14 amino acids. Trimming removed 6 bases from V and 7 bases from J; junction bases left unmatched: 9. Germline assignment: CDR1 MNHEY and CDR2 SVGAGI.

J is TRBJ1-4 and V is TRBV7-9, with 9 bases lining up with TRBD1. With 5 bases clipped from V and 4 bases from J, the junction kept 5 bases outside the gene matches. The length of the CDR3 is 15 residues. Per the germline V gene, CDR1 is SEHNR and CDR2 is FQNEAQ (reference sequence). The CDR3 is CASSPQGQGNEKLFF. CDR3 DNA: TGTGCCAGCAGCCCACAGGGACAGGGTAATGAAAAACTGTTTTTT.

The chain has TRBV7-9 and TRBJ2-6; the D gene is possibly TRBD2 (6 bases). The CDR3 has 15 amino acids. CDR1 SEHNR and CDR2 FQNEAQ come from the germline V gene (reference sequence). Trimming left V 5 bases short and J 2 bases short, with 10 bases between. The CDR3 here is CASSGRTAGANVLTF. DNA of the CDR3: TGTGCCAGCAGCGGGAGGACGGCTGGGGCCAACGTCCTGACTTTC. Supplemented by reference TRBV7-9 and TRBJ2-6, the full variable domain reads DTGVSQNPRHKITKRGQNVTFRCDPISEHNRLYWYRQTLGQGPEFLTYFQNEAQLEKSRLLSDRFSAERPKGSFSTLEIQRTEQGDSAMYLCASSGRTAGANVLTFGAGSRLTVL.

This chain uses TRBV7-3 with TRBJ2-1, with 7 bases that match TRBD2. J lost 8 bases, V lost 5 bases, and 6 bases had no gene match. Germline V CDR1 and CDR2: SGHTA, FQGTGA. The length of the CDR3 is 13 residues. CDR3: CASSPSLADEQFF. The CDR3 nucleotides are TGTGCCAGCAGCCCCTCCCTAGCGGATGAGCAGTTCTTC.

The CDR3 reads CASSYTSGRAGQFF. For the CDR3, the DNA is TGTGCCAGCAGTTACACTAGCGGGAGGGCCGGGCAGTTCTTC. This sequence joins TRBV6-5 and TRBJ2-1, with TRBD2 identical over 13 bases. The V gene's germline CDR1 is MNHEY and CDR2 SVGAGI. The junction had 4 bases not matched to a gene; V was cut back by 2 bases and J by 12 bases. The CDR3 contains 14 residues.

The V and J genes are TRBV11-2 and TRBJ1-1, with a possible D match to TRBD1 (6 bases). V was cut by 3 bases and J by 3 bases, with 14 bases left in between. The CDR3 is 15 amino acids. Germline V gene data show CDR1 as SGHAT and CDR2 as FQNNGV. Here the CDR3 reads CASSLGSRGDTEAFF. CDR3 bases: TGTGCCAGCAGCTTGGGTTCCAGGGGTGACACTGAAGCTTTCTTT.

The chain joins TRBV3-1 (or the pseudogene TRBV3-2) to TRBJ2-1, with 8 bases fitting TRBD1. The V gene end was trimmed by 1 base and the J gene end by 0 bases; junction bases not matched to a gene: 8. This CDR3 is built from 18 residues. From germline, CDR1 is LGHDT and CDR2 YNNKEL (reference sequence). The CDR3 bases are TGTGCCAGCAGCCAAGGTTTCCGGACAGGGCGCTCCTACAATGAGCAGTTCTTC. Translating it yields CASSQGFRTGRSYNEQFF.

This clone has a handful of counts. The rearrangement uses TRBV28 and TRBJ1-5; 7 bases agree with TRBD1. The CDR3 is 15 residues long. With 3 bases clipped from V and 8 bases from J, the junction kept 10 bases outside the gene matches. In germline, CDR1 is MDHEN, CDR2 SYDVKM. CDR3 nucleotides: TGTGCCAGCAGTTTGGCGACAGGGTTGGTGAAGCCCCAGCATTTT. Amino acid sequence: CASSLATGLVKPQHF.

The genes are TRBV27 and TRBJ2-1, with a tentative D call TRBD2 (5 bases). The CDR3 loop spans 14 amino acids. V shed 6 bases and J shed 4 bases, with 13 bases lying between them. Germline V gene lookup returns CDR1 MNHEY and CDR2 SMNVEV (reference sequence). CDR3 residues: CASRRETGYNEQFF. Written as DNA, the CDR3 is TGTGCCAGCAGAAGAGAGACGGGGTACAATGAGCAGTTCTTC.